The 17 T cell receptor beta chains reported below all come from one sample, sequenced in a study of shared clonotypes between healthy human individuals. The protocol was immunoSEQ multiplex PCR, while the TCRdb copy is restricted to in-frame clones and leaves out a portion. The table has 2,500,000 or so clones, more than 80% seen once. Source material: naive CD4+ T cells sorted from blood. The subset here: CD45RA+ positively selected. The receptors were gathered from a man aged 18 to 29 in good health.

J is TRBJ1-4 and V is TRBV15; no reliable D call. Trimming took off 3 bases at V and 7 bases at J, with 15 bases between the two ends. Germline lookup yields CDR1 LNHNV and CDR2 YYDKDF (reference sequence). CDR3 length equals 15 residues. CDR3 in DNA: TGTGCCACCAGCAGGGAGGGCGGCCTGGGTGAAAAACTGTTTTTT. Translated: CATSREGGLGEKLFF.

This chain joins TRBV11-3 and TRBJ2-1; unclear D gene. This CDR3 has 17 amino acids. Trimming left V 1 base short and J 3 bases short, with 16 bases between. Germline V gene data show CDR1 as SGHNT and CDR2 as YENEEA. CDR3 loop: CASSLGGRRSDYNEQFF. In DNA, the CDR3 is TGTGCCAGCAGCTTAGGGGGTCGCAGAAGTGACTACAATGAGCAGTTCTTC.

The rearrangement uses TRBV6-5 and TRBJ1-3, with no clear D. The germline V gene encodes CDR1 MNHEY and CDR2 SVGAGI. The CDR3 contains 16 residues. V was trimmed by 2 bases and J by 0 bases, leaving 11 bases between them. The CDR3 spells CASSYSGSSSGNTIYF. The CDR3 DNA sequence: TGTGCCAGCAGTTACAGTGGCAGTTCCTCTGGAAACACCATATATTTT.

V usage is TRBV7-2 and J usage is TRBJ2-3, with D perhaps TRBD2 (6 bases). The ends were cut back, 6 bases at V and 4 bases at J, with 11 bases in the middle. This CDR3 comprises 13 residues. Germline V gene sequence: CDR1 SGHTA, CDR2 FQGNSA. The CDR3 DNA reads TGTGCCAGCAGGGCGGGACTGGCAGATACGCAGTATTTT. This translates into CASRAGLADTQYF.

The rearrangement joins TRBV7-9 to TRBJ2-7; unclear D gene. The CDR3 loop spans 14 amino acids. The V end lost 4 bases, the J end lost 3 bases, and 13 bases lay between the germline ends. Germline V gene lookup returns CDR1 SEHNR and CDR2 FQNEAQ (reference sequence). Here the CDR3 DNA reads TGTGCCAGCAGCTATTCGGGCACTTACTACGAGCAGTACTTC. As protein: CASSYSGTYYEQYF. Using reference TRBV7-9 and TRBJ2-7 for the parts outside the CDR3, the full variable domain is DTGVSQNPRHKITKRGQNVTFRCDPISEHNRLYWYRQTLGQGPEFLTYFQNEAQLEKSRLLSDRFSAERPKGSFSTLEIQRTEQGDSAMYLCASSYSGTYYEQYFGPGTRLTVT.

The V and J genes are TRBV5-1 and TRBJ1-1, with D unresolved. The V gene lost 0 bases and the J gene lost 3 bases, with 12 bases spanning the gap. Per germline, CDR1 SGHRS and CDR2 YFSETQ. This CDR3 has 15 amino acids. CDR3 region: CASSLAPPVDTEAFF. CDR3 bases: TGCGCCAGCAGCTTGGCCCCTCCCGTAGACACTGAAGCTTTCTTT.

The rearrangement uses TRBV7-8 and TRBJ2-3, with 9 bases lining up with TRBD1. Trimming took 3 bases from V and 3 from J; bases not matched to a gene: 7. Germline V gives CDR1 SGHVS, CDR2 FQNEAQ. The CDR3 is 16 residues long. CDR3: CASSFRDRVSTDTQYF. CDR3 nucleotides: TGTGCCAGCAGCTTTAGGGACAGGGTTTCAACAGATACGCAGTATTTT.

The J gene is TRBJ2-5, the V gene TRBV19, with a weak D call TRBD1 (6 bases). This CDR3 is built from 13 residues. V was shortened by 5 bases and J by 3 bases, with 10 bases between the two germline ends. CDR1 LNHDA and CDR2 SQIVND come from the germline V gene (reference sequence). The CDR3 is CASSWDTEETQYF. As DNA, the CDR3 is TGTGCCAGTAGTTGGGACACCGAAGAGACCCAGTACTTC.

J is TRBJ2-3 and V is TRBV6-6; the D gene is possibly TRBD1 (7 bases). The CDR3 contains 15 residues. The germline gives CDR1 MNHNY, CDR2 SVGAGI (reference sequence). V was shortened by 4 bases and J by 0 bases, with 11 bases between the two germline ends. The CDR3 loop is CASSSPGGSTDTQYF. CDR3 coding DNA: TGTGCCAGCAGTTCCCCAGGGGGGAGCACAGATACGCAGTATTTT.

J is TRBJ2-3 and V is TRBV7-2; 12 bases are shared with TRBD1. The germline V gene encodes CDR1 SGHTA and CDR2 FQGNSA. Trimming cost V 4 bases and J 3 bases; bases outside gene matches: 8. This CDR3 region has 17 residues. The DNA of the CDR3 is TGTGCCAGCAGCTGGCCGTGGGACAGGGGGCTAACAGATACGCAGTATTTT. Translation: CASSWPWDRGLTDTQYF. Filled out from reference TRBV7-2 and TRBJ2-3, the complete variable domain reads GAGVSQSPSNKVTEKGKDVELRCDPISGHTALYWYRQSLGQGLEFLIYFQGNSAPDKSGLPSDRFSAERTGGSVSTLTIQRTQQEDSAVYLCASSWPWDRGLTDTQYFGPGTRLTVL.

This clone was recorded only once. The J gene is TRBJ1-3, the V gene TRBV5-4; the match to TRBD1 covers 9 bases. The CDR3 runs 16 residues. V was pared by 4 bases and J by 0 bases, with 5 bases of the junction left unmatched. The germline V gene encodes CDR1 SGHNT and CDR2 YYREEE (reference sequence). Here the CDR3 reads CASSPRQGGSGNTIYF. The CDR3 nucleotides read TGTGCCAGCAGCCCAAGACAGGGGGGCTCTGGAAACACCATATATTTT. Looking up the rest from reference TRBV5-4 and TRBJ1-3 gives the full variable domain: ETGVTQSPTHLIKTRGQQVTLRCSSQSGHNTVSWYQQALGQGPQFIFQYYREEENGRGNFPPRFSGLQFPNYSSELNVNALELDDSALYLCASSPRQGGSGNTIYFGEGSWLTVV.

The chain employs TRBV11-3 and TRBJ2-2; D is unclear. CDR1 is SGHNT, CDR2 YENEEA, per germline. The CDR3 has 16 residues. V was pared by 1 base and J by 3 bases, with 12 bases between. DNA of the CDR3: TGTGCCAGCAGCTTAGGTGTCCAACGAGACACCGGGGAGCTGTTTTTT. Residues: CASSLGVQRDTGELFF. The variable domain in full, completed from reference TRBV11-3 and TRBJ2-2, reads EAGVVQSPRYKIIEKKQPVAFWCNPISGHNTLYWYLQNLGQGPELLIRYENEEAVDDSQLPKDRFSAERLKGVDSTLKIQPAELGDSAVYLCASSLGVQRDTGELFFGEGSRLTVL.

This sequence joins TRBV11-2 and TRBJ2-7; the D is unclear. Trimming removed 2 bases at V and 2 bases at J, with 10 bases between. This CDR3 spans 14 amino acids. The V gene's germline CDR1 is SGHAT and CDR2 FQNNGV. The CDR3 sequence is CASSLRPATYEQYF. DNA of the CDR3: TGTGCCAGCAGCTTAAGGCCAGCTACCTACGAGCAGTACTTC. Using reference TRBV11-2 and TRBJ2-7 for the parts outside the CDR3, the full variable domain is EAGVAQSPRYKIIEKRQSVAFWCNPISGHATLYWYQQILGQGPKLLIQFQNNGVVDDSQLPKDRFSAERLKGVDSTLKIQPAKLEDSAVYLCASSLRPATYEQYFGPGTRLTVT.

CDR3 nucleotides: TGTGCCATCAGTGAGTCGAGTACTAGTCTCGGTGGCTACACCTTC. Translating it yields CAISESSTSLGGYTF. The chain carries TRBV10-3 and TRBJ1-2; D ambiguous. Per the germline V gene, CDR1 is ENHRY and CDR2 is SYGVKD. Trimming took 0 bases from V and 7 from J, leaving 15 bases between them. This CDR3 comprises 15 residues.

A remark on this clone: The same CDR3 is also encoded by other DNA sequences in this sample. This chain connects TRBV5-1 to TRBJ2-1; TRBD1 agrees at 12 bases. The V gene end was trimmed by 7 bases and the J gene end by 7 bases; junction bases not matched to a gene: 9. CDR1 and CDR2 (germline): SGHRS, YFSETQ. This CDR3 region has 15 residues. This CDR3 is CASSPGTGGGNEQFF. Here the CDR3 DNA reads TGCGCCAGCTCACCCGGGACAGGGGGCGGGAATGAGCAGTTCTTC. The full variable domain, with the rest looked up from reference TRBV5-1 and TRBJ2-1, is KAGVTQTPRYLIKTRGQQVTLSCSPISGHRSVSWYQQTPGQGLQFLFEYFSETQRNKGNFPGRFSGRQFSNSRSEMNVSTLELGDSALYLCASSPGTGGGNEQFFGPGTRLTVL.

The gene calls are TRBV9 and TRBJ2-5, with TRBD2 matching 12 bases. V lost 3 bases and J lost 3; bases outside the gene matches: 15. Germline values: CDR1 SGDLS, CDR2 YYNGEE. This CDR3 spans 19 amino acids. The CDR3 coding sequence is TGTGCCAGCAGCGGCGGACTAGCGGGGACCAAAAAGAAGAAAGAGACCCAGTACTTC. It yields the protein CASSGGLAGTKKKKETQYF.

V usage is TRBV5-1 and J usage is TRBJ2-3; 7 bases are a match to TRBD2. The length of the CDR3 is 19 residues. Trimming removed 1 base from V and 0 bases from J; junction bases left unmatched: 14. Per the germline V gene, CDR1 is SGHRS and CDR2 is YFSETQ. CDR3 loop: CASSLRSIVSGPSTDTQYF. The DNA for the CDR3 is TGCGCCAGCAGCTTGAGATCAATTGTTAGCGGGCCGAGCACAGATACGCAGTATTTT.